The 23 T cell receptor beta chains given below trace back to one sample, sequenced in a study of T cells in Graves' hyperthyroidism and ophthalmopathy. Amplified regions were TCR beta CDR3 sequences from RNA transcripts. A first-round RT-PCR of the TCR CDR3 used the HTBI primer set. Each CDR3 protein gets one entry after TCRdb re-called the multiplex PCR reads with MiXCR. The repertoire holds around 450,000 distinct CDR3 sequences, with 15% to 18% as singletons. Sequencing was performed on blood. The receptors were gathered from a woman aged 18-29 years with Graves' hyperthyroidism.

The chain links TRBV11-2 to TRBJ2-1; the D call may be TRBD1 or TRBD2 (6 bases each). The CDR3 is 19 amino acids. V shed 5 bases and J shed 1 base, with 24 bases lying between them. Germline V lookup: CDR1 SGHAT, CDR2 FQNNGV. For the CDR3, the DNA is TGTGCCAGCAGCGGGGGGCTTGGGGGAGCTCGGGGGTCCTACAATGAGCAGTTCTTC. It translates to CASSGGLGGARGSYNEQFF.

Many counts were recorded for this clonotype. The rearrangement joins TRBV2 to TRBJ2-2; D may match TRBD1 or TRBD2 (7 bases each). Trimming removed 10 bases from V and 7 bases from J, with 25 bases in between. Germline-derived CDR1 and CDR2 are SNHLY and FYNNEI. This CDR3 is 16 amino acids long. The CDR3 sequence: CATRGLQGSEGGELFF. The CDR3 DNA follows: TGTGCCACGAGGGGACTACAGGGGTCGGAGGGCGGGGAGCTGTTTTTT.

This clonotype was observed at least ten times. The chain uses TRBV10-3 and TRBJ2-3; D is undetermined. The V and J ends lost 2 bases and 8 bases respectively, with 5 bases between them. Per the germline V gene, CDR1 is ENHRY and CDR2 is SYGVKD. The CDR3 extends over 11 amino acids. The CDR3 spells CAISERPTQYF. CDR3 nucleotide sequence: TGTGCCATCAGTGAGCGGCCTACGCAGTATTTT.

This clonotype was seen many times. CDR3 sequence reads: CSARDALSYGYTF. As DNA, the CDR3 is TGCAGTGCTAGAGATGCCCTCAGCTATGGCTACACCTTC. The chain carries TRBV20-1 and TRBJ1-2; D remains unclear. The germline V gene has CDR1 DFQATT and CDR2 SNEGSKA (reference sequence). V was cut by 0 bases and J by 4 bases, with 9 bases left in between. This CDR3 has 13 amino acids.

The table lists this clonotype with a few counts. The chain combines TRBV28 with TRBJ2-7, with 7 bases that match TRBD2. V lost 6 bases to trimming and J lost 2 bases; unmatched junction nucleotides: 10. The length of the CDR3 is 15 residues. Germline loops: CDR1 MDHEN, CDR2 SYDVKM. DNA for the CDR3: TGTGCCAGCAGAACCGAAGGTCGGGGGGCCTACGAGCAGTACTTC. It encodes CASRTEGRGAYEQYF.

At least ten counts were recorded for this clonotype. The rearrangement links TRBV6-2 or TRBV6-3 to TRBJ1-5; D ambiguous. The CDR3 covers 14 residues. V was clipped by 3 bases and J by 5 bases, with 11 bases between them. Per germline, CDR1 MNHEY and CDR2 SVGEGT. CDR3 loop: CASSYVAGDQPQHF. In nucleotides, the CDR3 is TGTGCCAGCAGTTATGTTGCAGGCGATCAGCCCCAGCATTTT.

This clonotype was counted at least ten times. The V and J genes are TRBV9 and TRBJ2-3; D remains ambiguous. The CDR3 is 16 amino acids. Germline V CDR1 and CDR2: SGDLS, YYNGEE. Trimming removed 0 bases at V and 0 bases at J, with 11 bases between. The DNA of the CDR3 is TGTGCCAGCAGCGTAGAAGCAGGCCCAAGCACAGATACGCAGTATTTT. It encodes CASSVEAGPSTDTQYF.

The chain combines TRBV5-1 with TRBJ2-1, with TRBD2 matching over 11 bases. After removal of 0 bases from V and 8 bases from J, the junction contained 4 bases not matched to a gene. This CDR3 spans 15 amino acids. CDR1 is SGHRS, CDR2 YFSETQ, per germline. In DNA, the CDR3 is TGCGCCAGCAGCTTGGAACTAGCGGGAGCACATGAGCAGTTCTTC. It specifies CASSLELAGAHEQFF.

This clonotype was counted a few times. This may be a read error, as it is one base from a much larger clone. V and J are TRBV12-3 or TRBV12-4 and TRBJ1-1, with D maybe TRBD1 (6 bases). V was shortened by 11 bases and J by 1 base, with 14 bases between the two germline ends. This CDR3 comprises 13 residues. CDR3 DNA: TGTGCCGGCTCGGGACACCCGAACACTGAAGCTTTCTTT. Translating gives CAGSGHPNTEAFF.

The CDR3 here is CASSFRRIPRGTGELFF. The CDR3 coding sequence is TGTGCCAGCAGCTTTCGCCGGATTCCAAGGGGCACCGGGGAGCTGTTTTTT. The rearrangement links TRBV7-9 to TRBJ2-2; TRBD1 is a possible D gene (5 bases). Germline V gene lookup returns CDR1 SEHNR and CDR2 FQNEAQ (reference sequence). The CDR3 is made up of 17 amino acids. V was shortened by 3 bases and J by 4 bases, with 18 bases between the two germline ends.

This clonotype was seen many times. At one of its ends the junction is not consistent with the germline gene, which may arise from a read error. This rearrangement joins TRBV12-3 or TRBV12-4 to TRBJ2-5; tentatively, D is TRBD2 (6 bases). The CDR3 has 13 amino acids. This CDR3 reads CASSLAVQETQYF. The CDR3 coding sequence is TGTGCCAGCAGCTTAGCGGTACAAGAGACCCAGTACTTC.

Points on this clonotype: A clone one base away is much larger, so this may be a read error. This chain links TRBV12-3 or TRBV12-4 with TRBJ1-5, with D unclear. V was shortened by 5 bases and J by 5 bases, with 10 bases between the two germline ends. This CDR3 contains 13 residues. CDR3 in DNA: TGTGCCAGCAGTCCAGACCCCGATCAGCCCCAGCATTTT. Its protein product is CASSPDPDQPQHF.

This clonotype was detected only a few times. The rearrangement links TRBV5-5 to TRBJ2-5; D remains unclear. From germline, CDR1 is SGHKS and CDR2 YYEKEE (reference sequence). Trimming removed 0 bases from V and 2 bases from J, with 11 bases in between. The CDR3 contains 15 residues. The CDR3 loop reads CASSLASGIQETQYF. Written as DNA, the CDR3 is TGTGCCAGCAGCTTGGCGTCTGGGATACAAGAGACCCAGTACTTC.

This clonotype has a count of ten or more. The chain recombines TRBV19 with TRBJ1-1; D not resolved. The CDR3 has 14 amino acids. The germline gives CDR1 LNHDA, CDR2 SQIVND (reference sequence). V gave up 3 bases and J gave up 1 base, with 9 bases separating them. The CDR3 DNA is TGTGCCAGTAGTATCGGGAGCGGGAACACTGAAGCTTTCTTT. This gives the protein CASSIGSGNTEAFF.

This clonotype was observed at least ten times. J is TRBJ1-1 and V is TRBV19; no clear D gene. V was cut by 4 bases and J by 7 bases, with 7 bases left in between. This CDR3 contains 11 residues. Germline values: CDR1 LNHDA, CDR2 SQIVND (reference sequence). As DNA, the CDR3 is TGTGCCAGTAGTACTGGACTTGAAGCTTTCTTT. Translated: CASSTGLEAFF.

Many counts were recorded for this clonotype. The V and J genes are TRBV5-1 and TRBJ2-5; 7 bases are a match to TRBD2. The CDR3 contains 15 residues. Per germline, CDR1 SGHRS and CDR2 YFSETQ. The V gene end was trimmed by 3 bases and the J gene end by 5 bases; junction bases not matched to a gene: 10. The CDR3 reads CASSSTRRETETQYF. The CDR3 nucleotides are TGCGCCAGCAGCTCTACTCGGCGGGAGACGGAGACCCAGTACTTC.

This clonotype appeared a few times. V gene TRBV9 combines with J gene TRBJ2-1, with D hard to call. Trimming stripped 0 bases from V and 5 bases from J, with 15 bases between. This CDR3 is 16 amino acids long. Germline V lookup: CDR1 SGDLS, CDR2 YYNGEE. The chain's CDR3 is CASSVEVGQWDNEQFF. CDR3 nucleotides: TGTGCCAGCAGCGTAGAGGTAGGGCAGTGGGACAATGAGCAGTTCTTC.

There are many counts of this clonotype. The rearrangement uses TRBV18 and TRBJ2-6; the D is unclear. Per the germline V gene, CDR1 is KGHSH and CDR2 is LQKENI. V lost 10 bases, J lost 0 bases, and 13 bases lay in between. This CDR3 has 15 residues. The CDR3 reads CATGSFPSGANVLTF. For the CDR3, the DNA is TGTGCCACGGGTAGTTTCCCCTCTGGGGCCAACGTCCTGACTTTC.

There are many counts of this clonotype. This sequence joins TRBV2 and TRBJ1-5, with no clear D. The CDR3 consists of 13 residues. CDR1 and CDR2 (germline): SNHLY, FYNNEI. Trimming stripped 8 bases from V and 6 bases from J, with 14 bases between. CDR3 in amino acids: CASLAVTGQPQHF. Here the CDR3 DNA reads TGTGCCAGCTTGGCAGTTACGGGTCAGCCCCAGCATTTT.

This clonotype was recorded at least ten times. The chain is built from TRBV4-1 and TRBJ2-1, with TRBD1 matching 12 bases. The CDR3 contains 15 residues. V dropped 4 bases and J dropped 7; count of bases not matched to a gene: 5. Per germline, CDR1 MGHRA and CDR2 YSYEKL. This chain's CDR3 is CASSLGTGGSNEQFF. Written as DNA, the CDR3 is TGCGCCAGCAGCCTCGGGACAGGGGGCTCGAATGAGCAGTTCTTC.

This clonotype appeared many times. V is TRBV20-1 and J is TRBJ1-2, with 9 bases lining up with TRBD1. Germline loops: CDR1 DFQATT, CDR2 SNEGSKA (reference sequence). The CDR3 extends over 14 amino acids. The V segment lost 1 base and the J segment 2 bases; nucleotides outside the gene matches: 2. The CDR3 coding sequence is TGCAGTGCTAGAGCCGGACAGGGGAACTATGGCTACACCTTC. This gives the protein CSARAGQGNYGYTF.

This clonotype turned up a few times. The V and J genes are TRBV10-2 and TRBJ2-7; 7 nucleotides line up with TRBD1. With V trimmed by 10 bases and J by 3 bases, 9 bases remained unmatched. Germline V gene sequence: CDR1 WSHSY, CDR2 SAAADI. The CDR3 is made up of 13 amino acids. This CDR3 reads CATTRDSVYEQYF. The CDR3 DNA sequence: TGCGCCACAACCCGGGACAGCGTCTACGAGCAGTACTTC.

The chain uses TRBV6-1 and TRBJ2-1; 13 bases align to TRBD2. V dropped 4 bases and J dropped 2; count of bases not matched to a gene: 2. There are 16 residues in the CDR3. Germline CDR1 reads MNHNS; CDR2 reads SASEGT. As DNA, the CDR3 is TGTGCCAGCAGTGCGACTAGCGGGGGGCCCTACAATGAGCAGTTCTTC. Encoded protein: CASSATSGGPYNEQFF.